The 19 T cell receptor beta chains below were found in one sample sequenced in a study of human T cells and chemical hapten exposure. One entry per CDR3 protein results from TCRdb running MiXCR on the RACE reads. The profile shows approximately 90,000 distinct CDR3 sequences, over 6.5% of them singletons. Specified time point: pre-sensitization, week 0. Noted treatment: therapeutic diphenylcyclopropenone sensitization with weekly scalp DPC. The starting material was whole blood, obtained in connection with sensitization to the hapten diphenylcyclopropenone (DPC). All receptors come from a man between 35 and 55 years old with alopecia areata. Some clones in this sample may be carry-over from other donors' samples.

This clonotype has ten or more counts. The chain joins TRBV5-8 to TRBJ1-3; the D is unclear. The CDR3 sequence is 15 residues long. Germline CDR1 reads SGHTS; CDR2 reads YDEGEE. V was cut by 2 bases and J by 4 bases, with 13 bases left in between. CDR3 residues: CASSLDGSTGNTIYF. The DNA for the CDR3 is TGTGCCAGCAGCTTAGACGGATCTACCGGAAACACCATATATTTT.

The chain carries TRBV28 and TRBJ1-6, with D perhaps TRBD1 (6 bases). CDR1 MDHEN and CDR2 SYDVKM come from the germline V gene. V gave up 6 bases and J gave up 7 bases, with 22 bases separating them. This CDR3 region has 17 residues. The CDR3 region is CASRLPNRETRNSPLHF. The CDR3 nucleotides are TGTGCCAGCAGACTTCCGAACAGGGAGACGAGGAATTCACCCCTCCACTTT. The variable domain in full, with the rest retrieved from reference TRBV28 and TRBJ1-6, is DVKVTQSSRYLVKRTGEKVFLECVQDMDHENMFWYRQDPGLGLRLIYFSYDVKMKEKGDIPEGYSVSREKKERFSLILESASTNQTSMYLCASRLPNRETRNSPLHFGNGTRLTVT.

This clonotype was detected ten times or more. The CDR3 loop reads CASTVRGYGYTF. CDR3 in DNA: TGTGCCAGCACGGTCAGGGGCTATGGCTACACCTTC. J is TRBJ1-2 and V is TRBV28; D is possibly TRBD1 (6 bases). The germline CDR1 and CDR2 sequences are MDHEN and SYDVKM. The CDR3 is made up of 12 amino acids. V gave up 7 bases and J gave up 4 bases, with 10 bases separating them.

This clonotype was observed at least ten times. CDR3 DNA sequence: TGTGCTAGTGGTTTGCCAAGGGACAGGGGGGGGAACACTGAAGCTTTCTTT. Its protein is CASGLPRDRGGNTEAFF. This sequence joins TRBV12-5 and TRBJ1-1, with 11 bases matching TRBD1. Looked up from germline, CDR1 is LGHNT and CDR2 is FRNRAP. The CDR3 has 17 residues. After removal of 2 bases from V and 1 base from J, the junction contained 6 bases not matched to a gene.

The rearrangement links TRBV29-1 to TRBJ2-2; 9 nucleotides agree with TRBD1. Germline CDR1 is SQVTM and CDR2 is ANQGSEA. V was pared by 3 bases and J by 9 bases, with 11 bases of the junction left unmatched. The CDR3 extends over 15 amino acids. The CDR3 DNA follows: TGCAGCGTTGAGAACCGGGACAGGGTAAAAAGGGAGCTGTTTTTT. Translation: CSVENRDRVKRELFF.

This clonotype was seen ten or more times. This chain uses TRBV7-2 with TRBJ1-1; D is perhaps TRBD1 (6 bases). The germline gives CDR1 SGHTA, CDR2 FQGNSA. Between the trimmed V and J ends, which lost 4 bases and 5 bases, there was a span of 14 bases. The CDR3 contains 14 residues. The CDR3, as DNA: TGTGCCAGCAGCTCTTACAGGGTAGGAACTGAAGCTTTCTTT. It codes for CASSSYRVGTEAFF.

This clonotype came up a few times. The DNA for the CDR3 is TGTGCCAGCAGCTTGGCGGGACAGGGATCCTACGAGCAGTACTTC. The encoded protein is CASSLAGQGSYEQYF. This rearrangement joins TRBV5-4 to TRBJ2-7; 9 positions match TRBD1. The length of the CDR3 is 15 residues. The V gene's germline CDR1 is SGHNT and CDR2 YYREEE (reference sequence). The V and J ends lost 0 bases and 1 base, in that order; junction bases with no gene match: 2.

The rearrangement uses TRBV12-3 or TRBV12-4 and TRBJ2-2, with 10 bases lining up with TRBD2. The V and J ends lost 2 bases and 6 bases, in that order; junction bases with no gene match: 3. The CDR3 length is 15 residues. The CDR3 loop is CASSLLAGASGELFF. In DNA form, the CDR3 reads TGTGCCAGCAGTTTACTAGCGGGAGCTTCCGGGGAGCTGTTTTTT.

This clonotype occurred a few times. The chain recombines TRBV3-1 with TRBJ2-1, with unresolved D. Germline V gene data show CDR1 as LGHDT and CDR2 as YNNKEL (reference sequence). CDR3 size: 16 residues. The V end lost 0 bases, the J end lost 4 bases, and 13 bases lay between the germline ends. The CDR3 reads CASSQEMNQPYNEQFF. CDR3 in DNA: TGTGCCAGCAGCCAAGAAATGAACCAACCTTACAATGAGCAGTTCTTC.

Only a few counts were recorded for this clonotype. The CDR3 bases are TGTGCCAGCGGGCAGTCCTACGAGCAGTACGTC. Residues: CASGQSYEQYV. This chain connects TRBV2 to TRBJ2-7, with unresolved D. Trimming pared 8 bases from V and 1 base from J, leaving 6 bases between. This CDR3 is 11 amino acids long. Germline V gene sequence: CDR1 SNHLY, CDR2 FYNNEI.

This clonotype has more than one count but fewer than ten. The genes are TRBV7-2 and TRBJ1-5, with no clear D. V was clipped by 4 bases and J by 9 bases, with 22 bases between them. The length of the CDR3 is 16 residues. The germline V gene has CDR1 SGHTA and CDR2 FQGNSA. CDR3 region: CASSSQLGLPASPQHF. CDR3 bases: TGTGCCAGCAGCTCCCAATTAGGCCTTCCCGCTTCGCCCCAGCATTTT. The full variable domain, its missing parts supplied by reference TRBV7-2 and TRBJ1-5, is GAGVSQSPSNKVTEKGKDVELRCDPISGHTALYWYRQSLGQGLEFLIYFQGNSAPDKSGLPSDRFSAERTGGSVSTLTIQRTQQEDSAVYLCASSSQLGLPASPQHFGDGTRLSIL.

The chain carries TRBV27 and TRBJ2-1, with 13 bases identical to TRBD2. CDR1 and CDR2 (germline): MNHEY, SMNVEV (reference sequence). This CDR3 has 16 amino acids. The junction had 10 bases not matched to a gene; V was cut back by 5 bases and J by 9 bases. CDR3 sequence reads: CASSALLAGGPTEQFF. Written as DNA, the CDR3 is TGTGCCAGCAGTGCCTTACTAGCGGGAGGGCCTACTGAGCAGTTCTTC.

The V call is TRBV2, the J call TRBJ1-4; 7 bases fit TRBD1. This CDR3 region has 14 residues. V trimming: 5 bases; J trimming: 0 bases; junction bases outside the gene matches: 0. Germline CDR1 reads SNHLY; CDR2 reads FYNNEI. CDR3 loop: CASSRGPTNEKLFF. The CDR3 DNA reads TGTGCCAGCAGTAGGGGGCCAACTAATGAAAAACTGTTTTTT.

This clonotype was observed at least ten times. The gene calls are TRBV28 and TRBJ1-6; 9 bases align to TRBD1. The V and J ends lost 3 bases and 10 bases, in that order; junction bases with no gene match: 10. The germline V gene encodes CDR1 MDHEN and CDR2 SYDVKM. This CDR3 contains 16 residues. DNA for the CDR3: TGTGCCAGCAGTTTCGTACAGGGGGCCAATCGATCACCCCTCCACTTT. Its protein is CASSFVQGANRSPLHF. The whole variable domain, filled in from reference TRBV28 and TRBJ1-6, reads DVKVTQSSRYLVKRTGEKVFLECVQDMDHENMFWYRQDPGLGLRLIYFSYDVKMKEKGDIPEGYSVSREKKERFSLILESASTNQTSMYLCASSFVQGANRSPLHFGNGTRLTVT.

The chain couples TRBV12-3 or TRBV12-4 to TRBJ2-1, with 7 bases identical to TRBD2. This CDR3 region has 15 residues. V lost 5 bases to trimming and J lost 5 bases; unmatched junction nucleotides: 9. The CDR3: CASSPRIGRNNEQFF. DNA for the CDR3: TGTGCCAGCAGTCCTCGTATCGGGAGGAACAATGAGCAGTTCTTC.

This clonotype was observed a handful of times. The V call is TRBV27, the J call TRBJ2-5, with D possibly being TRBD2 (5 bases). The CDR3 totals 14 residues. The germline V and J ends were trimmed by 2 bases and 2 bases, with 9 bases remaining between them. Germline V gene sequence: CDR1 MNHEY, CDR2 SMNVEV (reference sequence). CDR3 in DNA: TGTGCCAGCAGTTTAAACCTAGCTCAAGAGACCCAGTACTTC. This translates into CASSLNLAQETQYF.

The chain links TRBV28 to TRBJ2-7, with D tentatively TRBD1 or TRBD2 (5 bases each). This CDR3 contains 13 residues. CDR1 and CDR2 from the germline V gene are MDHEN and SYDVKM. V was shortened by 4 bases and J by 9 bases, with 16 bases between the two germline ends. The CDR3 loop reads CASSSPRGGGQYF. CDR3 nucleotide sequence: TGTGCCAGCAGTTCCCCCCGGGGTGGGGGGCAGTACTTC.

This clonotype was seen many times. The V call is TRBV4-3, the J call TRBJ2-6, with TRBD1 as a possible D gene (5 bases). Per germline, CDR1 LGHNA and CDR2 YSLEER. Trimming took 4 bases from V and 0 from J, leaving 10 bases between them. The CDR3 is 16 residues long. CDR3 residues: CASSRDRVSGANVLTF. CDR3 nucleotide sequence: TGCGCCAGCAGCCGCGACAGAGTCTCTGGGGCCAACGTCCTGACTTTC.

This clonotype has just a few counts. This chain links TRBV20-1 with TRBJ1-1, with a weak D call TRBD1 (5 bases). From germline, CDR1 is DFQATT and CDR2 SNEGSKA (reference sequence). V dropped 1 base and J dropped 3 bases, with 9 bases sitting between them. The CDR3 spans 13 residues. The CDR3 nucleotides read TGCAGTGCTAGAGTATCCAGGGACACTGAAGCTTTCTTT. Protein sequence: CSARVSRDTEAFF.